The rows below give T cell receptor beta chains drawn from one sample of a study of CD8 T cells in Susac syndrome. TCRdb used MiXCR to reprocess the immunoSEQ multiplex PCR reads, holding one entry per CDR3 protein. The table lists 45,000 to 60,000 distinct CDR3 sequences, 93% of them singletons. The sequencing sample was made of CD8+ T cells from PBMCs. The receptors originated from a human donor with multiple sclerosis. CDR3s leave out the opening cysteine and the closing phenylalanine or tryptophan.

j_call v_call cdr3_aa
TRBJ2-1 TRBV6-4 ASSELAGGRDEQF
TRBJ2-2 TRBV4-3 ASSQDVSSAGELF
TRBJ2-5 TRBV29-1 SAVGQPETQY
TRBJ1-2 TRBV3-1 ASSQDGIYYGYT
TRBJ1-5 TRBV7-8 ASSPTENLGNQPQH
TRBJ2-7 TRBV12-3/TRBV12-4 ASNVDSGNPLY
TRBJ1-1 TRBV19 ASSMSGGAEAF
TRBJ2-7 TRBV4-3 ASSPDRGNYEQY
TRBJ2-3 TRBV7-9 ATEYTDTQY
TRBJ1-2 TRBV27 ASSLYPTGGFYGYT
TRBJ1-1 TRBV6-5 ASDRRGGHTEAF
TRBJ1-2 TRBV27 ASSFILGQQVYGYT
TRBJ2-2 TRBV20-1 SARRETNTGELF
TRBJ1-2 TRBV7-9 ASSLGGYGYT
TRBJ2-3 TRBV7-9 ASSSPLDRGKDTQY
TRBJ2-2 TRBV9 ASSVALRDYHTGELF
TRBJ1-1 TRBV7-9 ASSLGQVEAF
TRBJ2-1 TRBV3-1 ASSQEWGATNEQF
TRBJ1-2 TRBV28 ASSPLRAGKDGYT
TRBJ2-3 TRBV11-2 ASSFSGGLSTDTQY
TRBJ2-1 TRBV7-9 ASSIQGQNEQF
TRBJ1-1 TRBV18 ASSKDRGTYEAF
TRBJ1-5 TRBV28 ASSLSTGGNQPQH
TRBJ1-2 TRBV4-3 ASSPRDRAGYT
TRBJ1-2 TRBV7-2 ASSLEAVTNYGYT
TRBJ1-4 TRBV6-5 ASSPQDRGSEKLF
TRBJ2-5 TRBV7-3 ASSSIGGATETQY
TRBJ1-5 TRBV19 ASSVDRASQPQH
TRBJ1-1 TRBV6-1 ASSEAPESTEAF
TRBJ2-7 TRBV4-3 ASSQGSGGISSYEQY
TRBJ1-1 TRBV7-8 ASSFTTSNRDTEAF
TRBJ1-1 TRBV7-8 ASSVTMNTEAF
TRBJ1-1 TRBV4-1 ASSPPRPNTEAF
TRBJ1-3 TRBV5-8 ASSLSRAGGNTIY
TRBJ2-5 TRBV4-1 ASSQDHLGLQETQY
TRBJ2-1 TRBV7-9 ASSHNRDRGFDEQF
TRBJ1-2 TRBV13 ASTQTGANYGYT
TRBJ2-4 TRBV28 ASSLLMGNIQY
TRBJ1-2 TRBV7-6 ASSQLMAYGYT
TRBJ2-1 TRBV7-8 ASSFQERGEPQREQF
TRBJ2-7 TRBV9 ASSVGDTYSAEQY
TRBJ1-2 TRBV2 ASRDRGQGAYGYT
TRBJ2-7 TRBV15 ATSTHGLNYEQY
TRBJ1-5 TRBV27 ASSLAGSRPQH
TRBJ2-3 TRBV19 ASRRGLAGELSTDTQY
TRBJ2-5 TRBV27 ASSPGTSGETQY
TRBJ1-1 TRBV4-1 ASSQVGQTEAF
TRBJ1-6 TRBV9 ASSVAGLSSALH
TRBJ1-2 TRBV6-5 ASSYPAPLGVKNYGYT
TRBJ2-1 TRBV3-1 ASSLHDRAGGNEQF
TRBJ2-7 TRBV6-6 ASSHQGYEQY